This T cell receptor (beta chain) was found in a study of spatial heterogeneity in lung cancer. The wider study: Alpha-chain sequences were detected in numbers that were consistently lower than beta-chain sequences.

The V gene end was trimmed by 6 bases and the J gene end by 6 bases; junction bases not matched to a gene: 11. This CDR3 spans 15 amino acids. Every molecule of TCR cDNA had its own unique molecular identifier. One entry per CDR3 protein, called by TCRdb with MiXCR from the 5' RACE reads. The sample contains approximately 1,600 distinct CDR3 sequences, over 4% of which appear only once. Time point: sample taken at primary tumor resection. The cohort: some 70 early-stage, untreated non-small cell lung cancer patients. The input material, whole RNA from tumor, nontumor lung or frozen PBMC, was sequenced unsorted. Study observations and caveats: Tracking of tumor mutation counts was seen in expanded intratumoral alpha and beta TCR counts.

This clonotype counts as medium-sized (0.01 to 0.1%). Its antigen is as yet unknown. The sequencing here drew on lung tumor tissue, taken at surgery. This clonotype was sampled from a male donor with early-stage non-small cell lung cancer. This chain links TRBV12-3 or TRBV12-4 with TRBJ2-7, with 10 bases fitting TRBD1. As DNA, the CDR3 is TGTGCCAGCAGGACCGGGACAGGGGTACGCGGCGAGCAGTACTTC. Its translation: CASRTGTGVRGEQYF.